The following is a TCR beta chain sequence with its context. These data originate in a study of chemoradiotherapy in HPV16-positive cancers. The V and J ends lost 3 bases and 6 bases respectively, with 15 bases between them. Germline CDR1 and CDR2: SGHRS and YFSETQ. The CDR3 is made up of 15 amino acids. Only in-frame clones appear in the TCRdb table, and some are missing; sequencing was by immunoSEQ multiplex PCR. The sample yields over 1,500 clones, 60% to 75% seen once. The rearrangement joins TRBV5-1 to TRBJ2-2, with TRBD2 as a possible D gene (5 bases). Sample: tumor tissue, taken from a patient who underwent chemoradiotherapy. The TCR was taken from a human donor with HPV-associated anogenital cancer. The DNA for the CDR3 is TGCGCCAGCAGCTCCCTTACTAGAGAGGCCGGGGAGCTGTTTTTT. Translating gives CASSSLTREAGELFF.